These T cell receptor beta chains were read from a single sample in a study of PD-L1 blockade in urothelial cancer. TCRdb's table, derived via immunoSEQ multiplex PCR, lists solely in-frame clones and lacks some. Here the sample spans tens of thousands of clones, roughly four fifths being singletons. The sample in question was PBMCs, obtained around atezolizumab (anti-PD-L1) treatment. The receptor source for this set is a man in his 70s with urothelial cancer. CDR3s include the opening cysteine and the closing phenylalanine or tryptophan. D genes are given only for firm matches. The size field is filled for only some rows; it gives once, few, many or a size class.

TRBJ2-7	TRBV7-9	TRBD1	.	CASSKGTEPYEQYF	TGTGCCAGCAGCAAGGGGACAGAACCCTACGAGCAGTACTTC
TRBJ2-1	TRBV28	.	.	CASRRTHRFSNEQFF	TGTGCCAGCAGACGAACCCACCGCTTCAGCAATGAGCAGTTCTTC
TRBJ2-7	TRBV11-3	TRBD1	.	CASSPRTGAVYEQYF	TGTGCCAGCAGCCCCCGGACAGGGGCGGTCTACGAGCAGTACTTC
TRBJ2-1	TRBV6-6	TRBD2	.	CASSPVTSGSRFF	TGTGCCAGCAGTCCGGTGACTAGCGGGAGTCGGTTCTTC
TRBJ1-2	TRBV29-1	.	once	CSAQGNIPYEGYTF	TGCAGCGCCCAGGGGAACATTCCCTATGAGGGCTACACCTTC
TRBJ1-2	TRBV19	TRBD1	.	CASSGQGDGYGYTF	TGTGCCAGCAGTGGACAGGGAGACGGCTATGGCTACACCTTC
TRBJ2-1	TRBV7-8	TRBD1	few	CASSFSGTGGMGQFF	TGTGCCAGCAGCTTTTCCGGGACAGGGGGCATGGGGCAGTTCTTC
TRBJ2-1	TRBV6-5	TRBD2	.	CASSRPSGGADEQFF	TGTGCCAGCAGCCGGCCCAGCGGGGGGGCTGATGAGCAGTTCTTC
TRBJ1-2	TRBV9	TRBD1	.	CASSSPGTGLENGYTF	TGTGCCAGCAGTTCCCCCGGGACAGGGTTGGAGAATGGCTACACCTTC
TRBJ1-4	TRBV7-6	.	.	CASSHRDEKLFF	TGTGCCAGCAGCCACAGGGACGAAAAACTGTTTTTT
TRBJ1-1	TRBV7-2	TRBD1	few	CASSLYATGGRENTEAFF	TGTGCCAGCAGCTTATACGCGACAGGGGGAAGGGAGAACACTGAAGCTTTCTTT
TRBJ2-7	TRBV7-6	.	.	CASSKEGRAYEQYF	TGTGCCAGCAGTAAGGAGGGCAGGGCCTACGAGCAGTACTTC